This T cell receptor beta chain comes out of a study of T cell changes during pregnancy in multiple sclerosis. The V and J ends lost 8 bases and 5 bases respectively, with 18 bases between them. Germline V gene lookup returns CDR1 KGHSH and CDR2 LQKENI. The CDR3 contains 14 residues. Generated by immunoSEQ multiplex PCR, the TCRdb table keeps only in-frame clones and is missing some. The sample has about 69,000 clones, about 91% seen once. The chain is built from TRBV18 and TRBJ1-1; D uncertain. The source was CD4+ T cells from peripheral blood mononuclear cells, collected in the third trimester of pregnancy. This receptor was obtained from a female donor in good health, enrolled as a control in a pregnancy study. The CDR3 sequence is CASLYAEGGTEAFF. As DNA, the CDR3 is TGTGCCAGCCTCTACGCGGAGGGAGGGACTGAAGCTTTCTTT.